This T cell receptor beta chain appears in the sequencing data of a study of shared clonotypes between healthy human individuals. Study-wide context: A donor's plate count was three for CD4 naive and three for CD4 memory; CD8 naive had two and CD8 memory one.

Per the study methods: In the immunoSEQ data, sequences were junction-only and lacked quality scores, so filtering differed. Profiled with immunoSEQ multiplex PCR; TCRdb holds only in-frame clones, not every one. V and J calls and clone size are copied from that table; D and trimming were computed from the DNA. The top ten hold less than 0.25% of the sample, which has hundreds of thousands of clones, approximately 97% seen once. Positively selected for CCR7, the CD45RO-negative cells used as naive CD8 cells excluded terminally differentiated effector memory CD45RA+ cells. Study outcomes and limitations: A few donors held approximately 4.6% of naive CD4 clonotypes in common. Generation of non-shared clonotypes was less probable than generation of clonotypes shared by all four donors.

Details on this clone: Its antigen is as yet unknown.

CDR3 size: 17 residues. Trimming pared 1 base from V and 6 bases from J, leaving 22 bases between. Germline values: CDR1 MDHEN, CDR2 SYDVKM. The specimen was naive CD8+ T cells sorted from blood. The gene calls are TRBV28 and TRBJ2-7, with D perhaps given as TRBD1 or TRBD2 (5 bases each). The TCR originated in a man aged 25-40 years in good health. CDR3 DNA sequence: TGTGCCAGCAGTTTATCCACATTGCAGGGAGTTATCCCCGAGCAGTACTTC. Amino acid sequence: CASSLSTLQGVIPEQYF.